The 10 T cell receptor beta chains below were found in one sample sequenced in a study of blood T cell repertoires in COVID-19. Libraries were prepared by immunoSEQ multiplex PCR; TCRdb keeps only in-frame clonotypes and omits some of them. The sample has about 39,000 clones, about nine tenths seen once. Sequencing used peripheral blood. The source of these receptors is a man aged 45-65 years with active or convalescent COVID-19.

This clone was found once. V gene TRBV5-1 combines with J gene TRBJ2-2; 8 bases map to TRBD1. After removal of 0 bases from V and 2 bases from J, the junction contained 3 bases not matched to a gene. The CDR3 runs 16 residues. CDR1 is SGHRS and CDR2 is YFSETQ in the germline V gene. For the CDR3, the DNA is TGCGCCAGCAGCTTGGCCGGGACAGGAAACACCGGGGAGCTGTTTTTT. Amino acid sequence: CASSLAGTGNTGELFF.

V usage is TRBV27 and J usage is TRBJ2-3; the match to TRBD2 covers 8 bases. The J segment lost 2 bases and the V segment lost 6 bases, leaving 13 bases of the junction unmatched. Germline CDR1 reads MNHEY; CDR2 reads SMNVEV (reference sequence). There are 17 residues in the CDR3. The CDR3 DNA sequence: TGTGCCAGCAGCCTTAGAGCTGTTAGCGGGGACACAGATACGCAGTATTTT. The encoded protein is CASSLRAVSGDTDTQYF.

The chain carries TRBV5-4 and TRBJ2-2, with 14 bases fitting TRBD2. The germline CDR1 and CDR2 sequences are SGHNT and YYREEE (reference sequence). The CDR3 consists of 16 residues. The ends lost 5 bases at V and 6 bases at J; junction bases unmatched: 6. CDR3 nucleotide sequence: TGTGCCAGCAGAGCGACTAGCGGGGGGGCGGCCGGGGAGCTGTTTTTT. This encodes CASRATSGGAAGELFF. The full variable domain, its missing parts supplied by reference TRBV5-4 and TRBJ2-2, is ETGVTQSPTHLIKTRGQQVTLRCSSQSGHNTVSWYQQALGQGPQFIFQYYREEENGRGNFPPRFSGLQFPNYSSELNVNALELDDSALYLCASRATSGGAAGELFFGEGSRLTVL.

The chain couples TRBV2 to TRBJ1-2; 9 nucleotides align to TRBD1. Germline values: CDR1 SNHLY, CDR2 FYNNEI. The CDR3 spans 14 residues. V shed 5 bases and J 7 bases; nucleotides not matched to a gene: 8. The CDR3 sequence: CASSTGGARFGYTF. DNA for the CDR3: TGTGCCAGCAGTACAGGGGGCGCAAGGTTTGGCTACACCTTC.

Details on this clone: Other DNA sequences in this specimen translate into the identical CDR3. The gene calls are TRBV4-1 and TRBJ1-6, with D possibly being TRBD1 (6 bases). CDR1 MGHRA and CDR2 YSYEKL come from the germline V gene. The V gene lost 3 bases and the J gene lost 9 bases, with 9 bases spanning the gap. The CDR3 has 13 residues. The CDR3 protein is CASSQEGGSPLHF. For the CDR3, the DNA is TGCGCCAGCAGCCAGGAAGGGGGTTCACCCCTCCACTTT.

The rearrangement uses TRBV6-1 and TRBJ1-3, with D unclear. This CDR3 comprises 16 residues. The germline V and J ends were trimmed by 3 bases and 0 bases, with 12 bases remaining between them. Germline lookup yields CDR1 MNHNS and CDR2 SASEGT. This chain's CDR3 is CASSERQSISGNTIYF. DNA of the CDR3: TGTGCCAGCAGTGAGAGGCAATCCATCTCTGGAAACACCATATATTTT.

The gene calls are TRBV7-9 and TRBJ2-3; D possibly corresponds to TRBD1 (6 bases). Per the germline V gene, CDR1 is SEHNR and CDR2 is FQNEAQ (reference sequence). This CDR3 comprises 16 residues. The V end was cut by 0 bases, the J end by 6 bases, with 16 bases between. DNA of the CDR3: TGTGCCAGCAGCTTAGCCGGGACACCTGGGTGGGATACGCAGTATTTT. This gives the protein CASSLAGTPGWDTQYF. The full variable domain, rest sourced from reference TRBV7-9 and TRBJ2-3, is DTGVSQNPRHKITKRGQNVTFRCDPISEHNRLYWYRQTLGQGPEFLTYFQNEAQLEKSRLLSDRFSAERPKGSFSTLEIQRTEQGDSAMYLCASSLAGTPGWDTQYFGPGTRLTVL.

The chain employs TRBV28 and TRBJ1-5; the match to TRBD1 covers 10 bases. V lost 7 bases to trimming and J lost 6 bases; unmatched junction nucleotides: 6. The CDR3 extends over 14 amino acids. Germline lookup yields CDR1 MDHEN and CDR2 SYDVKM. The CDR3 is CASTGDRGSQPQHF. In DNA, the CDR3 is TGTGCCAGCACAGGGGACAGGGGATCTCAGCCCCAGCATTTT.

The V and J genes are TRBV3-1 (or the pseudogene TRBV3-2) and TRBJ2-3, with 10 bases matching TRBD2. Trimming took 1 base from V and 1 from J; bases not matched to a gene: 2. The V gene's germline CDR1 is LGHDT and CDR2 YNNKEL (reference sequence). This CDR3 contains 16 residues. The CDR3 region is CASSQALAGGTDTQYF. CDR3 in DNA: TGTGCCAGCAGCCAAGCGCTAGCGGGGGGCACAGATACGCAGTATTTT.

The gene calls are TRBV14 and TRBJ2-1, with TRBD2 identical over 7 bases. The CDR3 extends over 15 amino acids. The germline gives CDR1 SGHDN, CDR2 FVKESK. V lost 4 bases and J lost 9; bases outside the gene matches: 12. The DNA of the CDR3 is TGTGCCAGCAGCCGTCGGGACTACCCGGGGGGTGAGCAGTTCTTC. Encoded protein: CASSRRDYPGGEQFF.